These 13 T cell receptor beta chains were all obtained from the same sample, sequenced in a study of blood T cells in healthy people across ages. Then a second PCR, running about 6 to 12 cycles, was carried out with a sample-barcoded 5' primer and a J-beta primer mix. TCRdb itself ran the 5' RACE reads through MiXCR, one entry per CDR3 protein. The sample includes approximately 600,000 distinct CDR3 sequences, around three fifths of them seen just once. The sample taken for sequencing was blood. Receptors were obtained from a man aged 55-75 years in good health.

This clonotype has only a few counts. The rearrangement links TRBV6-1 to TRBJ1-6, with TRBD1 identical over 7 bases. CDR1 is MNHNS and CDR2 is SASEGT in the germline V gene. The CDR3 totals 14 residues. The trim removed 6 bases at V and 10 bases at J, leaving 9 bases unmatched. The CDR3 bases are TGTGCCAGCAGCCGAGACAGGGTACCCTCACCCCTCCACTTT. Protein sequence: CASSRDRVPSPLHF.

This chain links TRBV6-2 or TRBV6-3 with TRBJ2-1, with D unclear. Germline V lookup: CDR1 MNHEY, CDR2 SVGEGT. The V end was cut by 6 bases, the J end by 3 bases, with 18 bases between. This CDR3 contains 16 residues. The CDR3 loop is CASSPHILELYNEQFF. The CDR3 DNA is TGTGCCAGCAGCCCCCACATTTTAGAGCTCTACAATGAGCAGTTCTTC.

The chain links TRBV15 to TRBJ2-3; D unresolved. The germline V gene encodes CDR1 LNHNV and CDR2 YYDKDF (reference sequence). V lost 4 bases and J 3 bases, leaving 11 bases between the germline ends. CDR3 length: 14 amino acids. CDR3 sequence (DNA): TGTGCCACCAGCATCCCACGCAGTACAGATACGCAGTATTTT. Amino acids: CATSIPRSTDTQYF.

The V and J genes are TRBV7-8 and TRBJ2-3; D may be TRBD1 or TRBD2 (6 bases each). The CDR3 sequence is 15 residues long. Per the germline V gene, CDR1 is SGHVS and CDR2 is FQNEAQ. V shed 4 bases and J shed 4 bases, with 15 bases lying between them. The CDR3: CASSSQGLRADTQYF. CDR3 in DNA: TGTGCCAGCAGCTCACAGGGACTTCGGGCAGATACGCAGTATTTT.

The chain recombines TRBV20-1 with TRBJ1-5, with D unclear. Trimming cost V 6 bases and J 3 bases, with 15 bases left between them. Germline CDR1 DFQATT, CDR2 SNEGSKA (reference sequence). The CDR3 has 14 residues. The CDR3 DNA follows: TGCAGTGCCGCCCCCGGGTTTCCCAATCAGCCCCAGCATTTT. Protein sequence: CSAAPGFPNQPQHF.

The chain uses TRBV7-2 and TRBJ1-2; TRBD1 matches at 8 bases. CDR1 SGHTA and CDR2 FQGNSA come from the germline V gene. V trimming: 5 bases; J trimming: 8 bases; junction bases outside the gene matches: 7. This CDR3 region has 13 residues. The chain's CDR3 is CASSPWTGFGYTF. The CDR3 region has the DNA TGTGCCAGCAGCCCGTGGACAGGGTTCGGCTACACCTTC.

This sequence joins TRBV20-1 and TRBJ2-1, with TRBD2 identical over 11 bases. V lost 4 bases, J lost 2 bases, and 10 bases stayed unmatched. CDR1 and CDR2 from the germline V gene are DFQATT and SNEGSKA (reference sequence). CDR3 length: 17 amino acids. DNA of the CDR3: TGCAGTGCTACCTGGACTAGCGGGCCGCCCCCCTACAATGAGCAGTTCTTC. As protein: CSATWTSGPPPYNEQFF.

The CDR3 DNA is TGTGCCATCAGTGCAGACAGGATTAATTCACCCCTCCACTTT. Its translation: CAISADRINSPLHF. The chain carries TRBV10-3 and TRBJ1-6; D possibly corresponds to TRBD1 (6 bases). The CDR3 spans 14 residues. V was trimmed by 4 bases and J by 6 bases, leaving 10 bases between them. The V gene's germline CDR1 is ENHRY and CDR2 SYGVKD.

The chain joins TRBV4-1 to TRBJ2-1, with 11 bases aligning to TRBD2. J lost 3 bases, V lost 4 bases, and 5 bases had no gene match. The CDR3 has 16 amino acids. Germline V CDR1 and CDR2: MGHRA, YSYEKL. The CDR3 sequence is CASSRPTSGGYNEQFF. The DNA for the CDR3 is TGCGCCAGCAGCCGCCCTACTAGCGGGGGCTACAATGAGCAGTTCTTC.

V gene TRBV20-1 combines with J gene TRBJ1-2, with a possible D match to TRBD1 (5 bases). The V gene lost 5 bases and the J gene lost 2 bases, with 21 bases spanning the gap. This CDR3 has 16 residues. Looked up from germline, CDR1 is DFQATT and CDR2 is SNEGSKA (reference sequence). CDR3 sequence: CSAHHTSGRSNYGYTF. CDR3 in DNA: TGCAGTGCTCACCACACATCGGGGCGTTCCAACTATGGCTACACCTTC.

The rearrangement uses TRBV18 and TRBJ2-3; D possibly corresponds to TRBD1 (6 bases). V dropped 2 bases and J dropped 7 bases, with 16 bases sitting between them. The CDR3 has 15 residues. The germline V gene has CDR1 KGHSH and CDR2 LQKENI. The CDR3 nucleotides are TGTGCCAGCTCACCAGGGGGCAGTGTTACTTATACGCAGTATTTT. As protein: CASSPGGSVTYTQYF.

In its sample, this clonotype was seen a few times. This sequence joins TRBV9 and TRBJ1-2; D unresolved. Germline V gives CDR1 SGDLS, CDR2 YYNGEE. V was pared by 0 bases and J by 4 bases, with 13 bases between. CDR3 length equals 15 residues. Here the CDR3 reads CASSVAHRFVYGYTF. The CDR3 DNA sequence: TGTGCCAGCAGCGTAGCTCATCGCTTCGTCTATGGCTACACCTTC.

This clonotype was recorded only once. The chain is built from TRBV28 and TRBJ1-5; no clear D gene. This CDR3 spans 14 amino acids. Germline V gene sequence: CDR1 MDHEN, CDR2 SYDVKM. Trimming took 5 bases from V and 3 from J, leaving 11 bases between them. CDR3 nucleotides: TGTGCCAGCAGTGGGCAATTCACCAATCAGCCCCAGCATTTT. This encodes CASSGQFTNQPQHF.